What follows is one T cell receptor beta chain and its context. The data belong to a study of blood T cell repertoires in COVID-19. Germline V gene sequence: CDR1 SNHLY, CDR2 FYNNEI. V dropped 6 bases and J dropped 4; count of bases not matched to a gene: 4. The CDR3 is 13 amino acids. Repertoires were generated with immunoSEQ multiplex PCR, while TCRdb's copy carries only in-frame clones and drops some. The data contain about 73,000 clones, approximately 92% of them singletons. Source material: peripheral blood. This sequence was found in an older man with acute or convalescent COVID-19. This chain uses TRBV2 with TRBJ2-7; 9 bases match TRBD1. The CDR3 protein is CASSGQGLYEQYF. The CDR3 coding sequence is TGTGCCAGCAGCGGACAGGGGCTGTACGAGCAGTACTTC.